A single sample is the source of the 31 T cell receptor beta chains below, sequenced in a study of T-cell memory formation after mild COVID-19. MiXCR, run by TCRdb on the 5' RACE reads, gives a single entry per CDR3 protein. The data show 220,000 or so distinct CDR3 sequences, about 9.2% seen once. Material: PBMCs or a T cell subset sorted from them (not recorded which). Receptors originate from a man between 18 and 35 years old who had mild COVID-19 (a few samples of this study predate the infection). Cell type and time point are not known.

The chain couples TRBV19 to TRBJ2-1, with TRBD1 identical over 10 bases. This CDR3 spans 18 amino acids. The J segment lost 4 bases and the V segment lost 5 bases, leaving 14 bases of the junction unmatched. Germline V gives CDR1 LNHDA, CDR2 SQIVND (reference sequence). CDR3 coding DNA: TGTGCCAGTAGTCTCCGGAGGACAGGGGGGAGATTATACAATGAGCAGTTCTTC. It translates to CASSLRRTGGRLYNEQFF.

The V call is TRBV9, the J call TRBJ1-1; D unclear. CDR3 length: 15 residues. The germline CDR1 and CDR2 sequences are SGDLS and YYNGEE. Trimming removed 0 bases from V and 0 bases from J, with 9 bases in between. Here the CDR3 reads CASSVGGNLNTEAFF. In DNA form, the CDR3 reads TGTGCCAGCAGCGTAGGGGGAAACCTGAACACTGAAGCTTTCTTT.

This clonotype occurred a few times. The chain joins TRBV6-1 to TRBJ1-5; D ambiguous. CDR3 length: 13 amino acids. Germline loops: CDR1 MNHNS, CDR2 SASEGT. The ends were cut back, 11 bases at V and 0 bases at J, with 11 bases in the middle. CDR3 amino acids: CAGRLASNQPQHF. Written as DNA, the CDR3 is TGTGCCGGGCGGTTGGCTAGCAATCAGCCCCAGCATTTT.

This clonotype came up a few times. The CDR3: CASSVWGGPGELFF. CDR3 sequence (DNA): TGTGCCAGCAGCGTATGGGGGGGCCCCGGGGAGCTGTTTTTT. The J gene is TRBJ2-2, the V gene TRBV9; tentatively, D is TRBD2 (7 bases). This CDR3 is 14 amino acids long. Germline V gene data show CDR1 as SGDLS and CDR2 as YYNGEE. V dropped 1 base and J dropped 6 bases, with 10 bases sitting between them. The full variable domain, rest sourced from reference TRBV9 and TRBJ2-2, is DSGVTQTPKHLITATGQRVTLRCSPRSGDLSVYWYQQSLDQGLQFLIQYYNGEERAKGNILERFSAQQFPDLHSELNLSSLELGDSALYFCASSVWGGPGELFFGEGSRLTVL.

The chain employs TRBV4-1 and TRBJ1-1; TRBD1 is a possible D gene (5 bases). The CDR3 loop spans 15 amino acids. In germline, CDR1 is MGHRA, CDR2 YSYEKL. V was clipped by 0 bases and J by 8 bases, with 16 bases between them. CDR3 protein: CASSQDLEGITEAFF. CDR3 in DNA: TGCGCCAGCAGCCAAGATTTGGAGGGGATTACGGAAGCTTTCTTT.

This clonotype was seen many times. The CDR3 DNA reads TGCGCCAGCAGCACTCGGCCCACAGCACGCGAGCAGTACTTC. Translated, it gives CASSTRPTAREQYF. This chain uses TRBV5-1 with TRBJ2-7; D is ambiguous. Germline CDR1 SGHRS, CDR2 YFSETQ. V was pared by 4 bases and J by 6 bases, with 17 bases between. The CDR3 length is 14 residues. Complete variable domain (other parts from reference TRBV5-1 and TRBJ2-7): KAGVTQTPRYLIKTRGQQVTLSCSPISGHRSVSWYQQTPGQGLQFLFEYFSETQRNKGNFPGRFSGRQFSNSRSEMNVSTLELGDSALYLCASSTRPTAREQYFGPGTRLTVT.

This rearrangement joins TRBV5-1 to TRBJ2-3; no reliable D call. CDR1 is SGHRS, CDR2 YFSETQ, per germline. The CDR3 is 13 residues long. Trimming cost V 3 bases and J 6 bases, with 11 bases left between them. The CDR3 region is CASSWLVSDTQYF. The CDR3 DNA reads as TGCGCCAGCAGCTGGCTCGTCTCTGATACGCAGTATTTT.

This clonotype was seen more than once but under ten times. The chain links TRBV7-8 to TRBJ2-3; D is undetermined. The CDR3 spans 12 residues. V was trimmed by 9 bases and J by 6 bases, leaving 13 bases between them. CDR1 and CDR2 from the germline V gene are SGHVS and FQNEAQ. CDR3 sequence reads: CASLSFVDTQYF. The CDR3 coding sequence is TGTGCCAGTCTTTCCTTCGTGGATACGCAGTATTTT.

This clonotype was seen only a few times. V is TRBV12-5 and J is TRBJ2-7; D perhaps matches TRBD2 (5 bases). Germline-derived CDR1 and CDR2 are LGHNT and FRNRAP. Trimming removed 5 bases from V and 3 bases from J, with 8 bases in between. There are 12 residues in the CDR3. In nucleotides, the CDR3 is TGTGCTAGTGGTCCGGGGAGCTACGAGCAGTACTTC. This translates into CASGPGSYEQYF.

The chain is built from TRBV7-9 and TRBJ2-3; D assignment may be TRBD1 or TRBD2 (5 bases each). The V end lost 0 bases, the J end lost 1 base, and 14 bases lay between the germline ends. CDR3 length: 17 amino acids. The germline V gene has CDR1 SEHNR and CDR2 FQNEAQ (reference sequence). The CDR3 region has the DNA TGTGCCAGCAGCTTAGCGCGGGCAGGGTCAGGCACAGATACGCAGTATTTT. Its protein is CASSLARAGSGTDTQYF.

This clonotype appeared a few times. The chain joins TRBV5-1 to TRBJ1-6, with TRBD1 as a possible D gene (5 bases). Trimming stripped 0 bases from V and 1 base from J, with 8 bases between. CDR3 length equals 16 residues. In germline, CDR1 is SGHRS, CDR2 YFSETQ. The CDR3 DNA is TGCGCCAGCAGCTTGGAAGGGGAGTCCTATAATTCACCCCTCCACTTT. Amino acid sequence: CASSLEGESYNSPLHF.

This clonotype was counted a few times. This chain uses TRBV5-1 with TRBJ2-5; D may be TRBD1 or TRBD2 (5 bases each). There are 15 residues in the CDR3. CDR1 is SGHRS and CDR2 is YFSETQ in the germline V gene. Trimming stripped 3 bases from V and 2 bases from J, with 14 bases between. CDR3: CASSSEPGPQETQYF. CDR3 sequence (DNA): TGCGCCAGCAGCTCCGAGCCGGGACCACAAGAGACCCAGTACTTC.

This clonotype was counted ten times or more. CDR3 bases: TGTGCCAGCAGTGAAGGTCTACAGGGGCTTAGCGGGCAGTTCTTC. This encodes CASSEGLQGLSGQFF. The chain joins TRBV2 to TRBJ2-1, with a tentative D call TRBD1 (7 bases). CDR1 and CDR2 (germline): SNHLY, FYNNEI. Trimming cost V 1 base and J 12 bases, with 19 bases left between them. This CDR3 region has 15 residues.

The chain joins TRBV11-2 to TRBJ1-2; 9 nucleotides align to TRBD1. The CDR3 covers 15 residues. Germline CDR1 is SGHAT and CDR2 is FQNNGV. J gave up 6 bases and V 1 base, and 6 bases lay outside the gene matches. Written as DNA, the CDR3 is TGTGCCAGCAGCTTAGCCTACAGGGGGCTCGATGGCTACACCTTC. This codes for CASSLAYRGLDGYTF.

The V call is TRBV6-7, the J call TRBJ1-2; perhaps TRBD1 as D (5 bases). Being an ORF, TRBV6-7 has a function that is uncertain. This CDR3 is 12 amino acids long. V shed 5 bases and J shed 3 bases, with 7 bases lying between them. The CDR3 is CASSGTDYGYTF. CDR3 bases: TGTGCCAGCAGTGGGACCGACTATGGCTACACCTTC.

This clonotype was counted only a few times. The rearrangement uses TRBV5-6 and TRBJ1-2; a weak D match, TRBD1 (6 bases). The CDR3 runs to 14 residues. In germline, CDR1 is SGHDT, CDR2 YYEEEE. The V gene lost 4 bases and the J gene lost 7 bases, with 17 bases spanning the gap. CDR3 nucleotide sequence: TGTGCCAGCAGCCGTTACGGGGGCGCCCTTGGCTACACCTTC. Translation gives CASSRYGGALGYTF.

The chain employs TRBV4-3 and TRBJ2-3; D is unclear. The CDR3 totals 17 residues. Germline V lookup: CDR1 LGHNA, CDR2 YSLEER. V was trimmed by 4 bases and J by 0 bases, leaving 17 bases between them. The CDR3 bases are TGCGCCAGCAGCCGATCGTCGGGCCCCGAAAGCACAGATACGCAGTATTTT. It yields the protein CASSRSSGPESTDTQYF.

The sample holds many counts of this clonotype. This chain uses TRBV4-3 with TRBJ2-7; D gene unclear. The CDR3 sequence is 15 residues long. Deletions cut 1 base from V and 3 bases from J, with 13 bases between. Germline V gene lookup returns CDR1 LGHNA and CDR2 YSLEER. The CDR3 loop reads CASSQVGQDNYEQYF. As DNA, the CDR3 is TGCGCCAGCAGCCAAGTCGGTCAGGATAACTACGAGCAGTACTTC.

The genes are TRBV7-9 and TRBJ1-1; 7 positions match TRBD1. CDR1 and CDR2 (germline): SEHNR, FQNEAQ (reference sequence). The CDR3 is 17 amino acids. The ends lost 5 bases at V and 4 bases at J; junction bases unmatched: 16. CDR3 amino acids: CASSPGRDSISPTEAFF. As DNA, the CDR3 is TGTGCCAGCAGCCCCGGCCGGGACAGCATATCCCCCACTGAAGCTTTCTTT.

This clonotype was seen a few times. The V and J genes are TRBV7-2 and TRBJ2-7; D remains ambiguous. V was cut by 4 bases and J by 1 base, with 8 bases left in between. The CDR3 consists of 13 residues. Germline CDR1 and CDR2: SGHTA and FQGNSA. This CDR3 is CASSYSESYEQYV. The CDR3 region has the DNA TGTGCCAGCAGCTATTCGGAGTCCTACGAGCAGTACGTC.

The rearrangement uses TRBV7-2 and TRBJ1-2; D is undetermined. Germline V CDR1 and CDR2: SGHTA, FQGNSA. Trimming removed 2 bases at V and 4 bases at J, with 14 bases between. The length of the CDR3 is 15 residues. The DNA of the CDR3 is TGTGCCAGCAGCTTATTGAGAGGCCCTGCCTATGGCTACACCTTC. This codes for CASSLLRGPAYGYTF.

The chain uses TRBV29-1 and TRBJ1-1, with D hard to call. The CDR3 contains 10 residues. The germline gives CDR1 SQVTM, CDR2 ANQGSEA. V lost 4 bases, J lost 8 bases, and 8 bases lay in between. CDR3: CSVVGSEAFF. The DNA for the CDR3 is TGCAGCGTTGTAGGCAGCGAAGCTTTCTTT. Looking up the rest from reference TRBV29-1 and TRBJ1-1 gives the full variable domain: SAVISQKPSRDICQRGTSLTIQCQVDSQVTMMFWYRQQPGQSLTLIATANQGSEATYESGFVIDKFPISRPNLTFSTLTVSNMSPEDSSIYLCSVVGSEAFFGQGTRLTVV.

The CDR3 is CASGTGQGFSYEQYF. In DNA, the CDR3 is TGTGCTAGTGGTACGGGACAGGGTTTCTCCTACGAGCAGTACTTC. V gene TRBV12-5 combines with J gene TRBJ2-7; the match to TRBD1 covers 9 bases. Trimming at V came to 5 bases and at J to 0 bases, leaving 5 bases not matched to a gene. The CDR3 consists of 15 residues. From germline, CDR1 is LGHNT and CDR2 FRNRAP.

In its sample, this clonotype was seen many times. The chain has TRBV4-2 and TRBJ1-5; possibly TRBD1 for D (5 bases). Looked up from germline, CDR1 is LGHNA and CDR2 is YNFKEQ. Trimming stripped 4 bases from V and 6 bases from J, with 19 bases between. The CDR3 covers 16 residues. The CDR3, as DNA: TGTGCCAGCAGCCTGGCTTTCCAGGGATCAGGTCAGCCCCAGCATTTT. Protein sequence: CASSLAFQGSGQPQHF.

This clonotype was counted a few times. The chain employs TRBV5-1 and TRBJ2-6, with D possibly being TRBD2 (7 bases). Germline CDR1 reads SGHRS; CDR2 reads YFSETQ. Trimming took off 6 bases at V and 0 bases at J, with 13 bases between the two ends. The CDR3 spans 16 residues. CDR3 sequence reads: CASMAGAISGANVLTF. For the CDR3, the DNA is TGCGCCAGCATGGCGGGGGCCATCTCTGGGGCCAACGTCCTGACTTTC.

This clonotype was counted at least ten times. This chain connects TRBV12-3 or TRBV12-4 to TRBJ1-1, with TRBD1 identical over 9 bases. J lost 9 bases, V lost 4 bases, and 9 bases had no gene match. CDR3 size: 14 residues. CDR3 coding DNA: TGTGCCAGCAGTTGGGTCCGGGGGACAGGGAAAGCTTTCTTT. Translated, it gives CASSWVRGTGKAFF.

This chain joins TRBV6-5 and TRBJ1-5, with D uncertain. Per germline, CDR1 MNHEY and CDR2 SVGAGI. Deletions cut 5 bases from V and 4 bases from J, with 9 bases between. The CDR3 is 13 amino acids. The CDR3 reads CASSQTRNQPQHF. CDR3 nucleotides: TGTGCCAGCAGTCAAACCCGGAATCAGCCCCAGCATTTT.

In this sample, this clonotype turned up many times. The rearrangement links TRBV12-3 or TRBV12-4 to TRBJ2-1; 9 nucleotides line up with TRBD2. This CDR3 is built from 15 residues. With V trimmed by 3 bases and J by 9 bases, 9 bases remained unmatched. CDR3 sequence (DNA): TGTGCCAGCAGTTTGCGGCGGGGGGGCCTAGGTGAGCAGTTCTTC. This sequence encodes CASSLRRGGLGEQFF.

This chain joins TRBV19 and TRBJ1-2; 7 bases are shared with TRBD1. This CDR3 has 14 residues. CDR1 and CDR2 (germline): LNHDA, SQIVND (reference sequence). J lost 2 bases, V lost 6 bases, and 6 bases had no gene match. In nucleotides, the CDR3 is TGTGCCAGTAGCCGGGACAGAGAAAACTATGGCTACACCTTC. As protein: CASSRDRENYGYTF.

The table lists this clonotype with a few counts. The chain is built from TRBV3-1 and TRBJ2-7; a weak D match, TRBD1 (6 bases). V gave up 1 base and J gave up 3 bases, with 13 bases separating them. CDR3 length equals 15 residues. Germline V gives CDR1 LGHDT, CDR2 YNNKEL (reference sequence). In DNA, the CDR3 is TGTGCCAGCAGCCAAGGACCGGGACACAGCTACGAGCAGTACTTC. Translation: CASSQGPGHSYEQYF.

This clonotype was seen a few times. CDR3 nucleotide sequence: TGCGCCAGCAGCTCGGGACAGGAGAATTCACCCCTCCACTTT. This translates into CASSSGQENSPLHF. J is TRBJ1-6 and V is TRBV5-1, with 8 bases lining up with TRBD1. Germline loops: CDR1 SGHRS, CDR2 YFSETQ. This CDR3 is 14 amino acids long. Trimming removed 3 bases from V and 7 bases from J; junction bases left unmatched: 3.